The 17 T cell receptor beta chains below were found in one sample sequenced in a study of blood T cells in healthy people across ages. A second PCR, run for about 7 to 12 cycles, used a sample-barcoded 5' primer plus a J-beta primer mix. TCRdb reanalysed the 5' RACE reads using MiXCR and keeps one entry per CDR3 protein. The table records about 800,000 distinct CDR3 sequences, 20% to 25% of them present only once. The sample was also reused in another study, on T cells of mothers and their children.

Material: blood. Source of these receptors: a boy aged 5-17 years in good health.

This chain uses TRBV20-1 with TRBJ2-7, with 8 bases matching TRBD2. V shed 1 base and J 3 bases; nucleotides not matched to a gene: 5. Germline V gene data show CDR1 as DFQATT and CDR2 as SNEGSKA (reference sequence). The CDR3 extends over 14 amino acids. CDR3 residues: CSARAASGFYEQYF. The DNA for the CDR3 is TGCAGTGCTAGAGCGGCTAGCGGGTTCTACGAGCAGTACTTC.

The CDR3, as DNA: TGTGCCAGCACGGATCAGAACACTGAAGCTTTCTTT. It translates to CASTDQNTEAFF. The V call is TRBV28, the J call TRBJ1-1; D is undetermined. V gave up 7 bases and J gave up 1 base, with 7 bases separating them. Germline assignment: CDR1 MDHEN and CDR2 SYDVKM. The CDR3 length is 12 residues.

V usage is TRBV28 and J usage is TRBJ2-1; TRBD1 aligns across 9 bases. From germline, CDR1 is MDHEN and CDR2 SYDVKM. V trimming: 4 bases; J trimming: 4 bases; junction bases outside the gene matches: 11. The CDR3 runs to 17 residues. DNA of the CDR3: TGTGCCAGCAGTTCAGTAGCACCGGGACAGGGATACAATGAGCAGTTCTTC. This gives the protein CASSSVAPGQGYNEQFF.

This CDR3 reads CAWTRSATNEKLFF. In DNA form, the CDR3 reads TGTGCCTGGACGAGGAGCGCAACTAATGAAAAACTGTTTTTT. V gene TRBV30 combines with J gene TRBJ1-4; no firm D call. CDR3 length: 14 amino acids. CDR1 and CDR2 from the germline V gene are GTSNPN and SVGIG (reference sequence). Trimming shortened V by 4 bases and J by 0 bases, and 9 bases separated the two germline ends.

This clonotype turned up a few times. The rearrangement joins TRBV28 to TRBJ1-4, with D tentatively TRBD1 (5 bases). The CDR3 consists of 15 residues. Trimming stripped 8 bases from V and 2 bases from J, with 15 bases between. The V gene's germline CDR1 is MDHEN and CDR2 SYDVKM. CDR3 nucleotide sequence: TGTGCCAGCCCTAGTGGACACGTTACTAATGAAAAACTGTTTTTT. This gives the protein CASPSGHVTNEKLFF.

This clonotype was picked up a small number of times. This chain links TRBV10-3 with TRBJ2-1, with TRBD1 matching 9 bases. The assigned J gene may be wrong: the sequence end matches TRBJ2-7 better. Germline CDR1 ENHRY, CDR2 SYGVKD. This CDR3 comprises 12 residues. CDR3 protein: CAIRGQGDEQYF. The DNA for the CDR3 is TGTGCCATCAGGGGACAGGGAGACGAGCAGTACTTC.

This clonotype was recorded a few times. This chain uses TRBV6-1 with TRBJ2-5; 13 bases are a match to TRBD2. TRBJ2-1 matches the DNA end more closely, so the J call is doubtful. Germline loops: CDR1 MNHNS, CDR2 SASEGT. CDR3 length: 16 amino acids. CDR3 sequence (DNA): TGTGCCAGCATTGAGGGACTAGCGGGACCAACGGATCAGCAGTTCTTC. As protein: CASIEGLAGPTDQQFF.

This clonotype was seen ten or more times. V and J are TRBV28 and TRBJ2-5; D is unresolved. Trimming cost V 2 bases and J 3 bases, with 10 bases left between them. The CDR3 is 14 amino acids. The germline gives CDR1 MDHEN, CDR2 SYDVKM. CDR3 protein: CASSLTLKKETQYF. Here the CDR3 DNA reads TGTGCCAGCAGTTTAACGCTCAAAAAAGAGACCCAGTACTTC.

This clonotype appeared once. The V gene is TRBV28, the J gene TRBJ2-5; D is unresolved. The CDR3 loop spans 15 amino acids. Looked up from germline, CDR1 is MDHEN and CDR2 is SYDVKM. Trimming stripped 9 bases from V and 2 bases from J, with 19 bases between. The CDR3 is CASSGRASIQETQYF. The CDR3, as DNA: TGTGCCAGTTCAGGTCGGGCCTCGATACAAGAGACCCAGTACTTC.

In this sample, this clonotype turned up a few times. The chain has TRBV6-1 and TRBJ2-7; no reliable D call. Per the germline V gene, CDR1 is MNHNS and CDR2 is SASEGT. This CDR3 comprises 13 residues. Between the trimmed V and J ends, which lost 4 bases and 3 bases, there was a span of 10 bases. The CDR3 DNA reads TGTGCCAGCAGTGGGCACTCCTACTACGAGCAGTACTTC. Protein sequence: CASSGHSYYEQYF.

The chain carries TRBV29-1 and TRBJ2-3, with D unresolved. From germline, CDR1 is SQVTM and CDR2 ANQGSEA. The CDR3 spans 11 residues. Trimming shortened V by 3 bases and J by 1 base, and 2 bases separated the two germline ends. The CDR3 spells CSVDGTDTQYF. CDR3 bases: TGCAGCGTTGATGGCACAGATACGCAGTATTTT.

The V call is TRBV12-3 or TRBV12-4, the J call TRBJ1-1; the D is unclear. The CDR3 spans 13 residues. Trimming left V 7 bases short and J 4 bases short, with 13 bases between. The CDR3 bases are TGTGCCAGCAACTTCTTCCCCTTCACTGAAGCTTTCTTT. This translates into CASNFFPFTEAFF.

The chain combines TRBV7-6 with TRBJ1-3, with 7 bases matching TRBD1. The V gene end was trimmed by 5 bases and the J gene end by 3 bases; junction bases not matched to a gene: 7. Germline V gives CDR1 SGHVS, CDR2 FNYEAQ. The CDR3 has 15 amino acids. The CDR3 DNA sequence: TGTGCCAGCAGCCTCGGGACAGCGTTTGGAAACACCATATATTTT. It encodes CASSLGTAFGNTIYF.

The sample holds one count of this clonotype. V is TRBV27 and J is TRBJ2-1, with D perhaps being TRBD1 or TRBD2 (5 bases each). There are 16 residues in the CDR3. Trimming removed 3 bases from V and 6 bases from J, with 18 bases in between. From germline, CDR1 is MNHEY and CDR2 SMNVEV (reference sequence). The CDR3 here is CASSFSGDPLGNEQFF. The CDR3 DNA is TGTGCCAGCAGTTTCTCCGGGGACCCCCTTGGCAATGAGCAGTTCTTC.

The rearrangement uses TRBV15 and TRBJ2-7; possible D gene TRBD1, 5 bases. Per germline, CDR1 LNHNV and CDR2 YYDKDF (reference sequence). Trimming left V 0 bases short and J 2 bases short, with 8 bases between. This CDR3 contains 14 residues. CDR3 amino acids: CATSREGPTYEQYF. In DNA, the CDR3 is TGTGCCACCAGCAGAGAGGGGCCCACCTACGAGCAGTACTTC.

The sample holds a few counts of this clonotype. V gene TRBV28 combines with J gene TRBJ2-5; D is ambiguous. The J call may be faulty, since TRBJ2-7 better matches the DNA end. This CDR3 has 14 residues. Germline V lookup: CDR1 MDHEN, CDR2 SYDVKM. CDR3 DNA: TGTGCCAGCGGCCACAAGGACCCCTCCTACGAGCAGTACTTC. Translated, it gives CASGHKDPSYEQYF.

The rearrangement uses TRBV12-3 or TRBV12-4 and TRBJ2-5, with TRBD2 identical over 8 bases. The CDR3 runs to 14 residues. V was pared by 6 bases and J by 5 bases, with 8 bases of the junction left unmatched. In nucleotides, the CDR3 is TGTGCCAGCAGCCCCGGGACTAGTGCGGAGACCCAGTACTTC. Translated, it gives CASSPGTSAETQYF.